This T cell receptor (beta chain) is from a study of blood T cell repertoires in COVID-19. The data were produced by immunoSEQ multiplex PCR, yet TCRdb's version contains in-frame clones alone and is incomplete. The table records 40,000 to 65,000 clones, around 86% of them present only once. Trimming pared 2 bases from V and 3 bases from J, leaving 13 bases between. The CDR3 contains 16 residues. From germline, CDR1 is SEHNR and CDR2 FQNEAQ (reference sequence). The chain links TRBV7-9 to TRBJ1-4, with a possible D match to TRBD1 (6 bases). The TCR comes from a man aged 80 or over with acute or convalescent COVID-19. Material: peripheral blood. Here the CDR3 DNA reads TGTGCCAGCAGCTTAAAGGTGGACAGATCTAATGAAAAACTGTTTTTT. Amino acid sequence: CASSLKVDRSNEKLFF.